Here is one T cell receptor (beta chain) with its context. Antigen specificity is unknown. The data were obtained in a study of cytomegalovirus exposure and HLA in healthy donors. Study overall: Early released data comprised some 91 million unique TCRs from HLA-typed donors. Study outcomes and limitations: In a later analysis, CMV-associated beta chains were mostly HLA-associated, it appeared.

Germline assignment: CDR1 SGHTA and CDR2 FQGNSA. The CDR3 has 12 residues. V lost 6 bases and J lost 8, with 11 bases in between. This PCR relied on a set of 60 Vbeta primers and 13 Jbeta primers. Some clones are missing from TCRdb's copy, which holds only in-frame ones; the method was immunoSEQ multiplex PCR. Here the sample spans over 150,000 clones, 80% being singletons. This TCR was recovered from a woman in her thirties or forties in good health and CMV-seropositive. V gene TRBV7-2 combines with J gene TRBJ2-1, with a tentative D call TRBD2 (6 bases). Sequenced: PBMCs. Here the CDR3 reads CASSLTSYEQFF. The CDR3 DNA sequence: TGTGCCAGCAGTCTTACTAGCTATGAGCAGTTCTTC.